The 18 T cell receptor beta chains presented below share a single source sample, sequenced in a study of blood T cell repertoires in COVID-19. The assay was immunoSEQ multiplex PCR, and TCRdb's table has in-frame clones only and misses some. The sample has around 100,000 clones, around nine tenths seen once. Source material: peripheral blood. The origin of the receptors is a woman between 65 and 79 years old who had recovered from COVID-19.

The V call is TRBV19, the J call TRBJ2-5; TRBD2 matches 7 bases. This CDR3 is 16 amino acids long. Germline CDR1 is LNHDA and CDR2 is SQIVND (reference sequence). V lost 3 bases, J lost 5 bases, and 12 bases stayed unmatched. The CDR3: CASSMGLVKGGETQYF. The CDR3 nucleotides read TGTGCCAGTAGTATGGGGTTAGTCAAGGGAGGGGAGACCCAGTACTTC.

The V gene is TRBV9, the J gene TRBJ2-2; tentative D call: TRBD1 (7 bases). V was pared by 4 bases and J by 6 bases, with 16 bases between. This CDR3 is built from 15 residues. CDR1 is SGDLS and CDR2 is YYNGEE in the germline V gene. The chain's CDR3 is CASSQGGDGSGELFF. In DNA form, the CDR3 reads TGTGCCAGCAGCCAGGGGGGAGACGGGTCCGGGGAGCTGTTTTTT.

The CDR3 DNA follows: TGCGCCAGCAGCTTGGACGCAGGGGGAACTGAAAAACTGTTTTTT. Residues: CASSLDAGGTEKLFF. The V gene is TRBV5-1, the J gene TRBJ1-4, with 7 bases identical to TRBD1. V was pared by 0 bases and J by 7 bases, with 6 bases of the junction left unmatched. The CDR3 has 15 residues. Per germline, CDR1 SGHRS and CDR2 YFSETQ.

The chain employs TRBV19 and TRBJ1-2; 8 bases are shared with TRBD1. The V gene's germline CDR1 is LNHDA and CDR2 SQIVND (reference sequence). This CDR3 is built from 16 residues. V shed 1 base and J 13 bases; nucleotides not matched to a gene: 17. CDR3 residues: CASSIGFGRGREAGTF. As DNA, the CDR3 is TGTGCCAGTAGTATAGGGTTCGGCAGGGGGCGCGAGGCCGGCACCTTC.

The CDR3 nucleotides read TGTGCCACCAGTGATTACGGCTCTGGGGCCAACGTCCTGACTTTC. Translated, it gives CATSDYGSGANVLTF. The V and J genes are TRBV24-1 and TRBJ2-6; the D is unclear. The CDR3 contains 15 residues. V lost 2 bases, J lost 0 bases, and 4 bases lay in between. Germline CDR1 and CDR2: KGHDR and SFDVKD.

The CDR3 DNA reads as TGTGCCAGCAGCTTATCGGGGGGAACCTACGAGCAGTACTTC. Protein sequence: CASSLSGGTYEQYF. The chain uses TRBV13 and TRBJ2-7; 7 nucleotides line up with TRBD2. CDR1 is PRHDT and CDR2 is FYEKMQ in the germline V gene (reference sequence). V lost 2 bases to trimming and J lost 2 bases; unmatched junction nucleotides: 3. This CDR3 is 14 amino acids long.

The genes are TRBV6-5 and TRBJ2-5; TRBD1 matches 8 bases. The CDR3 is 15 residues long. Germline loops: CDR1 MNHEY, CDR2 SVGAGI. V lost 8 bases and J lost 5; bases outside the gene matches: 13. The CDR3 reads CASHGGDRRLETQYF. For the CDR3, the DNA is TGTGCCAGCCACGGCGGGGACAGGAGGTTGGAGACCCAGTACTTC.

J is TRBJ1-2 and V is TRBV18; TRBD1 is a possible D gene (6 bases). The length of the CDR3 is 14 residues. Germline V gene sequence: CDR1 KGHSH, CDR2 LQKENI. Trimming took off 3 bases at V and 6 bases at J, with 14 bases between the two ends. The CDR3 protein is CASSPGARGNGYTF. The CDR3 region has the DNA TGTGCCAGCTCACCCGGGGCCAGGGGAAATGGCTACACCTTC. The variable domain in full, with the rest retrieved from reference TRBV18 and TRBJ1-2, is NAGVMQNPRHLVRRRGQEARLRCSPMKGHSHVYWYRQLPEEGLKFMVYLQKENIIDESGMPKERFSAEFPKEGPSILRIQQVVRGDSAAYFCASSPGARGNGYTFGSGTRLTVV.

The rearrangement links TRBV5-1 to TRBJ2-5; TRBD1 agrees at 8 bases. The J segment lost 12 bases and the V segment lost 1 base, leaving 11 bases of the junction unmatched. The germline gives CDR1 SGHRS, CDR2 YFSETQ. The CDR3 loop spans 14 amino acids. In DNA form, the CDR3 reads TGCGCCAGCAGCTTGCCGACAGGGGACCGTAGGGAGTACTTC. It yields the protein CASSLPTGDRREYF. Full variable domain (outside the CDR3, taken from reference TRBV5-1 and TRBJ2-5): KAGVTQTPRYLIKTRGQQVTLSCSPISGHRSVSWYQQTPGQGLQFLFEYFSETQRNKGNFPGRFSGRQFSNSRSEMNVSTLELGDSALYLCASSLPTGDRREYFGPGTRLLVL.

The chain uses TRBV7-9 and TRBJ2-7, with 10 nucleotides matching TRBD1. The trim removed 0 bases at V and 6 bases at J, leaving 8 bases unmatched. The V gene's germline CDR1 is SEHNR and CDR2 FQNEAQ (reference sequence). The CDR3 consists of 16 residues. This CDR3 reads CASSLAGQGRKSEQYF. The CDR3 DNA follows: TGTGCCAGCAGCTTAGCGGGACAGGGGAGGAAGAGCGAGCAGTACTTC.

This chain uses TRBV6-5 with TRBJ2-3, with 10 bases lining up with TRBD2. V lost 5 bases, J lost 4 bases, and 3 bases stayed unmatched. There are 14 residues in the CDR3. Germline CDR1 MNHEY, CDR2 SVGAGI. CDR3 residues: CASSPGLAADTQYF. CDR3 nucleotide sequence: TGTGCCAGCAGTCCCGGACTAGCGGCAGATACGCAGTATTTT.

The sample holds one count of this clone. This chain connects TRBV5-1 to TRBJ2-7; D possibly corresponds to TRBD1 (5 bases). CDR3 length equals 17 residues. Trimming took 0 bases from V and 1 from J, leaving 17 bases between them. Germline V gene data show CDR1 as SGHRS and CDR2 as YFSETQ. CDR3 region: CASSLGFQGPLSYEQYF. The CDR3 DNA sequence: TGCGCCAGCAGCTTGGGGTTCCAGGGCCCTCTTTCCTACGAGCAGTACTTC.

The chain joins TRBV6-5 to TRBJ1-5, with 8 bases lining up with TRBD1. CDR3 length equals 14 residues. The trim removed 8 bases at V and 5 bases at J, leaving 8 bases unmatched. Germline-derived CDR1 and CDR2 are MNHEY and SVGAGI. The CDR3 bases are TGTGCCAGCGGGAGACAGGGGTCCCATCAGCCCCAGCATTTT. Its translation is CASGRQGSHQPQHF.

The chain is built from TRBV7-9 and TRBJ2-5, with D unresolved. Germline lookup yields CDR1 SEHNR and CDR2 FQNEAQ (reference sequence). The CDR3 spans 12 residues. The germline V and J ends were trimmed by 6 bases and 4 bases, with 9 bases remaining between them. CDR3 amino acids: CASSQSGETQYF. CDR3 coding DNA: TGTGCCAGCAGTCAATCCGGAGAGACCCAGTACTTC.

This chain connects TRBV5-1 to TRBJ2-3, with a possible D match to TRBD2 (6 bases). The CDR3 length is 15 residues. CDR1 is SGHRS, CDR2 YFSETQ, per germline. Trimming shortened V by 1 base and J by 5 bases, and 14 bases separated the two germline ends. The CDR3 reads CASSLREAGRDTQYF. In DNA form, the CDR3 reads TGCGCCAGCAGCTTGAGGGAGGCAGGGCGAGATACGCAGTATTTT.

V and J are TRBV28 and TRBJ1-3, with D perhaps matching TRBD1 (5 bases). This CDR3 has 14 amino acids. The germline V gene has CDR1 MDHEN and CDR2 SYDVKM. Trimming left V 7 bases short and J 2 bases short, with 12 bases between. The DNA for the CDR3 is TGTGCCAGCACCCCCCCGGGGGCTGGAAACACCATATATTTT. Translation: CASTPPGAGNTIYF.

The chain has TRBV28 and TRBJ1-1; 9 bases align to TRBD1. CDR3 length: 14 residues. V was clipped by 5 bases and J by 5 bases; unmatched bases: 6. Per germline, CDR1 MDHEN and CDR2 SYDVKM. This CDR3 is CASSEQGARTEAFF. In DNA, the CDR3 is TGTGCCAGCAGTGAACAGGGGGCAAGGACTGAAGCTTTCTTT. Based on the CDR3 plus reference TRBV28 and TRBJ1-1, the full variable domain is DVKVTQSSRYLVKRTGEKVFLECVQDMDHENMFWYRQDPGLGLRLIYFSYDVKMKEKGDIPEGYSVSREKKERFSLILESASTNQTSMYLCASSEQGARTEAFFGQGTRLTVV.

This rearrangement joins TRBV25-1 to TRBJ1-2, with 9 bases identical to TRBD1. CDR3 size: 15 residues. CDR1 MGHDK and CDR2 SYGVNS come from the germline V gene. J gave up 7 bases and V 5 bases, and 11 bases lay outside the gene matches. For the CDR3, the DNA is TGTGCCAGCAGTATCTGGACAGGGGTAGAGGGTGGCTACACCTTC. It specifies CASSIWTGVEGGYTF.